Below are 5 T cell receptor beta chains sequenced from a single sample in a study of memory CD4+ T cells and cytomegalovirus serostatus. Clones were sequenced by immunoSEQ multiplex PCR, and TCRdb holds only the in-frame ones, with some missing. Of approximately 61,000 clones listed, about 78% are singletons. The sort gate was single viable CD3+CD4+CD8-CD45RO+ cells for memory CD4+ T cells. The specimen sequenced was memory CD4+ T cells from blood. The source is an adult in good health and CMV-seronegative. Some clones in this sample may be carry-over from other donors' samples.

The J gene is TRBJ1-3, the V gene TRBV19; 7 bases match TRBD1. V lost 1 base, J lost 1 base, and 4 bases stayed unmatched. The CDR3 is 16 amino acids. Per germline, CDR1 LNHDA and CDR2 SQIVND (reference sequence). CDR3 residues: CASSIGDSYSGNTIYF. The DNA of the CDR3 is TGTGCCAGTAGTATAGGGGACAGCTATTCTGGAAACACCATATATTTT. The whole variable domain, remainder taken from reference TRBV19 and TRBJ1-3, is DGGITQSPKYLFRKEGQNVTLSCEQNLNHDAMYWYRQDPGQGLRLIYYSQIVNDFQKGDIAEGYSVSREKKESFPLTVTSAQKNPTAFYLCASSIGDSYSGNTIYFGEGSWLTVV.

The chain has TRBV7-8 and TRBJ1-5; TRBD1 is a possible D gene (5 bases). This CDR3 is built from 16 residues. Trimming pared 2 bases from V and 6 bases from J, leaving 17 bases between. The V gene's germline CDR1 is SGHVS and CDR2 FQNEAQ. Written as DNA, the CDR3 is TGTGCCAGCAGCTTAAACGGGGTAGGGGAGGTTCAGCCCCAGCATTTT. The encoded protein is CASSLNGVGEVQPQHF.

The V and J genes are TRBV5-1 and TRBJ1-1; unclear D gene. CDR3 length: 13 amino acids. The germline gives CDR1 SGHRS, CDR2 YFSETQ. The V gene lost 4 bases and the J gene lost 6 bases, with 13 bases spanning the gap. Written as DNA, the CDR3 is TGCGCCAGCAGCATCGCCCAGGAGGCTGAAGCTTTCTTT. Translated: CASSIAQEAEAFF.

The J gene is TRBJ1-2, the V gene TRBV15; 9 bases map to TRBD1. V shed 4 bases and J 5 bases; nucleotides not matched to a gene: 5. The CDR3 has 14 residues. Germline CDR1 is LNHNV and CDR2 is YYDKDF (reference sequence). The CDR3, as DNA: TGTGCCACCAGCATGGGGACAGGGAATTATGGCTACACCTTC. This sequence encodes CATSMGTGNYGYTF.

The chain combines TRBV6-6 with TRBJ2-7, with 9 bases that match TRBD1. Trimming removed 6 bases from V and 2 bases from J; junction bases left unmatched: 5. Germline V gene sequence: CDR1 MNHNY, CDR2 SVGAGI (reference sequence). This CDR3 is built from 14 residues. CDR3 nucleotide sequence: TGTGCCAGCAGGGGAGGACAGGGGACCTACGAGCAGTACTTC. Protein sequence: CASRGGQGTYEQYF.